The clone carrying this TCR beta chain was seen at least ten times. The antigen remains unidentified. This specimen comes from a study of spatial heterogeneity in lung cancer. Study-level points and caveats: Mutation tallies in tumors tracked expanded intratumoral alpha and beta TCR counts.

Time point defined: sample taken at primary tumor resection. Samples were donated by 72 untreated early-stage non-small cell lung cancer patients. Each CDR3 protein is one row after TCRdb ran MiXCR on the 5' RACE reads. The table has 2,500 to 3,500 distinct CDR3 sequences, roughly 12% seen once. The ends were cut back, 1 base at V and 9 bases at J, with 15 bases in the middle. CDR3 length: 15 amino acids. Germline CDR1 and CDR2: SGHDN and FVKESK. The rearrangement joins TRBV14 to TRBJ1-4; D possibly corresponds to TRBD1 (5 bases). This receptor was taken from a male donor with early-stage non-small cell lung cancer. The material sequenced was lung tumor tissue, taken at surgery. In nucleotides, the CDR3 is TGTGCCAGCAGCCAAGTGGCAGGGCCATATAAAAAACTGTTTTTT. Translated: CASSQVAGPYKKLFF.